These 2 T cell receptor beta chains share one sample of origin, sequenced in a study of STAT5B mutations in CD4+ large granular lymphocyte leukemia. Generated by immunoSEQ multiplex PCR, the TCRdb table keeps only in-frame clones and is missing some. The sample includes about 46,000 clones, about 86% of them seen just once. The sample comprised CD4+ T cells from blood buffy coats. The receptors shown here come from a human donor in good health.

The genes are TRBV7-9 and TRBJ2-6; 7 nucleotides agree with TRBD1. CDR1 is SEHNR and CDR2 is FQNEAQ in the germline V gene (reference sequence). The CDR3 covers 19 residues. Trimming removed 4 bases from V and 0 bases from J; junction bases left unmatched: 12. The CDR3 here is CASSSTGVARFSGANVLTF. The CDR3 DNA is TGTGCCAGCAGCTCAACAGGGGTGGCTCGCTTCTCTGGGGCCAACGTCCTGACTTTC.

The chain couples TRBV15 to TRBJ2-3; 11 positions agree with TRBD2. Trimming removed 3 bases from V and 6 bases from J; junction bases left unmatched: 8. CDR1 is LNHNV, CDR2 YYDKDF, per germline (reference sequence). The CDR3 loop spans 16 amino acids. The CDR3 reads CATSRVLAGVGDTQYF. DNA of the CDR3: TGTGCCACCAGCAGGGTACTAGCGGGAGTAGGCGATACGCAGTATTTT.